This TCR beta chain was identified during a study of T-cell reconstitution after alpha-beta-depleted transplantation in children. This clonotype was counted only a few times. Trimming cost V 5 bases and J 4 bases; bases outside gene matches: 14. Germline CDR1 SGHAT, CDR2 FQNNGV. This CDR3 is 19 amino acids long. Unique molecular identifiers were used in preparing the TCRbeta library. TCRdb recomputed calls from the PCR reads with MiXCR, one row per CDR3 protein. Found here are 670,000 or so distinct CDR3 sequences, under 15% of them singletons; the top ten hold 0.79%. The receptor's source is a girl aged 2 to 10 with congenital amegakaryocytic thrombocytopenia, due to receive a stem cell transplant. This chain uses TRBV11-2 with TRBJ2-1, with TRBD2 identical over 13 bases. Source: PBMCs, taken before TCRalphabeta/CD19-depleted stem cell transplant. DNA of the CDR3: TGTGCCAGCAGCCCCGGACTAGCGGGGGTTGGGTTGGTATACAATGAGCAGTTCTTC. The encoded protein is CASSPGLAGVGLVYNEQFF.